The next 2 T cell receptor beta chains were all read from a single sample in a study of control samples from healthy donors and cancer patients. Data came from immunoSEQ multiplex PCR; TCRdb stores just in-frame clones and leaves some out. The sample holds over 80,000 clones; around 92% are singletons and the top ten take 15% to 18%. Material: blood. Receptor source: a man aged 30-40 years in good health.

The chain uses TRBV3-1 (or the pseudogene TRBV3-2) and TRBJ2-7; D remains ambiguous. This CDR3 is 14 amino acids long. CDR1 is LGHDT and CDR2 is YNNKEL in the germline V gene (reference sequence). The V gene lost 0 bases and the J gene lost 0 bases, with 6 bases spanning the gap. The CDR3 protein is CASSQDLISYEQYF. The CDR3 nucleotides are TGTGCCAGCAGCCAAGATTTAATCTCCTACGAGCAGTACTTC.

The rearrangement uses TRBV7-6 and TRBJ2-2, with 10 bases fitting TRBD1. This CDR3 comprises 16 residues. Germline CDR1 reads SGHVS; CDR2 reads FNYEAQ. The junction had 10 bases not matched to a gene; V was cut back by 5 bases and J by 7 bases. CDR3 sequence reads: CASSHLTGGLVGELFF. As DNA, the CDR3 is TGTGCCAGCAGCCATCTGACAGGGGGCCTTGTCGGGGAGCTGTTTTTT.